The 15 T cell receptor beta chains given below trace back to one sample, sequenced in a study of breast tumors, draining lymph nodes, adjacent tissues. The lymph nodes were axillary draining lymph nodes from breast cancer patients. TCRdb independently ran MiXCR on the multiplex PCR reads; one entry per CDR3 protein. This table has over 250,000 distinct CDR3 sequences, roughly 31% appearing once. The material sequenced was axillary lymph node tissue. Receptors originate from a female donor with breast cancer. Some clones in this sample may be carry-over from other donors' samples.

This clonotype was observed many times. The chain carries TRBV11-2 and TRBJ2-5, with TRBD1 identical over 7 bases. The CDR3 sequence is 15 residues long. Losses at the gene ends were 5 bases for V and 2 bases for J; bases not matched to a gene: 8. The germline gives CDR1 SGHAT, CDR2 FQNNGV. This chain's CDR3 is CASSPIRTGQETQYF. The DNA for the CDR3 is TGTGCCAGCAGCCCGATTAGGACAGGTCAAGAGACCCAGTACTTC.

The chain uses TRBV5-6 and TRBJ2-2, with unresolved D. The germline V gene encodes CDR1 SGHDT and CDR2 YYEEEE. V was trimmed by 0 bases and J by 5 bases, leaving 14 bases between them. This CDR3 has 16 residues. CDR3 in amino acids: CASSLGGAAGTGELFF. CDR3 bases: TGTGCCAGCAGCTTGGGCGGCGCGGCCGGGACCGGGGAGCTGTTTTTT.

A note on this clonotype: A clone one base away is much larger, so this may be a read error. The chain employs TRBV20-1 and TRBJ2-1; D may be TRBD2 (5 bases). The CDR3 runs 17 residues. The germline V and J ends were trimmed by 3 bases and 4 bases, with 22 bases remaining between them. Germline CDR1 and CDR2: DFQATT and SNEGSKA (reference sequence). The CDR3 nucleotides are TGCAGTGCTAGTCTACAAAGGACTGGCGGGCTTTACAATGAGCAGTTCTTC. Translating it yields CSASLQRTGGLYNEQFF.

This chain links TRBV7-2 with TRBJ2-2; D gene ambiguous. Germline V gene data show CDR1 as SGHTA and CDR2 as FQGNSA. There are 17 residues in the CDR3. Trimming shortened V by 5 bases and J by 9 bases, and 25 bases separated the two germline ends. DNA for the CDR3: TGTGCCAGCAGCCACGAAGGAAGGAGCAGGCTGACCAGGGAGCTGTTTTTT. Residues: CASSHEGRSRLTRELFF.

J is TRBJ1-2 and V is TRBV30; unclear D gene. Germline V gives CDR1 GTSNPN, CDR2 SVGIG (reference sequence). CDR3 length: 14 residues. With 4 bases removed from V and 3 bases from J, the gap between germline ends came to 15 bases. The CDR3 loop reads CAWTWTGIYYGYTF. CDR3 coding DNA: TGTGCCTGGACCTGGACGGGGATTTACTATGGCTACACCTTC. The whole variable domain, filled in from reference TRBV30 and TRBJ1-2, reads SQTIHQWPATLVQPVGSPLSLECTVEGTSNPNLYWYRQAAGRGLQLLFYSVGIGQISSEVPQNLSASRPQDRQFILSSKKLLLSDSGFYLCAWTWTGIYYGYTFGSGTRLTVV.

This clonotype was found a few times. This may be a read error: a much more frequent sequence differs by one nucleotide. This chain links TRBV20-1 with TRBJ1-2; D ambiguous. This CDR3 is 12 amino acids long. Looked up from germline, CDR1 is DFQATT and CDR2 is SNEGSKA (reference sequence). The CDR3 nucleotides read TGCAGTGCTCCCTGGCGGAGAGATGGCTCCACCTTC. Its translation is CSAPWRRDGSTF.

V is TRBV6-5 and J is TRBJ1-2; TRBD1 might be the D (6 bases). The ends were cut back, 4 bases at V and 8 bases at J, with 20 bases in the middle. The germline CDR1 and CDR2 sequences are MNHEY and SVGAGI. The CDR3 has 15 amino acids. CDR3 protein: CASSFTQGRAEGYTF. The CDR3 DNA reads as TGTGCCAGCAGTTTTACGCAGGGGAGGGCAGAGGGCTACACCTTC.

This clonotype was found a few times. This chain joins TRBV6-5 and TRBJ1-3, with D maybe TRBD1 (5 bases). CDR1 is MNHEY, CDR2 SVGAGI, per germline. CDR3 length: 16 amino acids. Trimming took off 0 bases at V and 0 bases at J, with 9 bases between the two ends. CDR3 residues: CASSYSTGISGNTIYF. In DNA, the CDR3 is TGTGCCAGCAGTTACTCAACAGGAATCTCTGGAAACACCATATATTTT.

J is TRBJ1-4 and V is TRBV28; 7 bases fit TRBD1. The length of the CDR3 is 14 residues. Trimming cost V 3 bases and J 4 bases; bases outside gene matches: 2. Germline V CDR1 and CDR2: MDHEN, SYDVKM. In nucleotides, the CDR3 is TGTGCCAGCAGTTTGGGACAGTTTAATGAAAAACTGTTTTTT. Translated, it gives CASSLGQFNEKLFF.

This clonotype has at least ten counts. The V and J genes are TRBV9 and TRBJ2-3; 7 bases are a match to TRBD2. This CDR3 spans 16 amino acids. The ends lost 0 bases at V and 3 bases at J; junction bases unmatched: 7. Germline V gives CDR1 SGDLS, CDR2 YYNGEE. The CDR3 nucleotides read TGTGCCAGCAGCGTAGAAGGCGCGGGAGTTACAGATACGCAGTATTTT. Translation: CASSVEGAGVTDTQYF.

This clonotype was counted at least ten times. The rearrangement links TRBV12-3 or TRBV12-4 to TRBJ2-3, with 8 bases identical to TRBD2. The CDR3 is 16 amino acids. V shed 6 bases and J 1 base; nucleotides not matched to a gene: 9. In nucleotides, the CDR3 is TGTGCCAGCAGCTCCCCAGGGCGGGAGGGCACAGATACGCAGTATTTT. It specifies CASSSPGREGTDTQYF.

This clonotype was seen once. The chain is built from TRBV7-9 and TRBJ2-1, with 11 bases aligning to TRBD2. There are 12 residues in the CDR3. V lost 7 bases, J lost 10 bases, and 3 bases stayed unmatched. Germline CDR1 is SEHNR and CDR2 is FQNEAQ (reference sequence). The CDR3: CASTTSGREQFF. In DNA, the CDR3 is TGTGCCAGCACCACTAGCGGGAGAGAGCAGTTCTTC.

The rearrangement joins TRBV7-6 to TRBJ1-1; D gene unclear. The CDR3 is 14 residues long. V gave up 3 bases and J gave up 5 bases, with 13 bases separating them. Germline CDR1 and CDR2: SGHVS and FNYEAQ. The CDR3 spells CASSFSRGLTEAFF. In DNA form, the CDR3 reads TGTGCCAGCAGCTTTAGTCGTGGTTTGACTGAAGCTTTCTTT.

This clonotype was picked up many times. The V gene is TRBV9, the J gene TRBJ1-1; D is undetermined. There are 13 residues in the CDR3. Germline assignment: CDR1 SGDLS and CDR2 YYNGEE. Trimming shortened V by 3 bases and J by 7 bases, and 13 bases separated the two germline ends. The CDR3 loop is CASSARASGEAFF. For the CDR3, the DNA is TGTGCCAGCAGCGCAAGGGCTAGCGGTGAAGCTTTCTTT.

With regard to this clonotype: This clone may be a read error of a much larger clone one base away. V and J are TRBV20-1 and TRBJ2-1; D is ambiguous. Per the germline V gene, CDR1 is DFQATT and CDR2 is SNEGSKA (reference sequence). V lost 3 bases and J lost 8, with 8 bases in between. This CDR3 contains 11 residues. CDR3 in amino acids: CSARVYDEQFF. In DNA, the CDR3 is TGCAGTGCTAGGGTTTACGATGAGCAGTTCTTC.